Described below is a single T cell receptor beta chain sequence and its context. Its antigen is unidentified. This sample also contains other DNA sequences that code for the same CDR3. This record comes from a study of OX40 agonist ivuxolimab in advanced cancers. Notes on the study in general: The study observed clonal expansion of CD4+ and CD8+ blood T cells by week 6 at 0.1 to 3.0 mg/kg.

Profiling relied on immunoSEQ multiplex PCR, and the TCRdb table lists in-frame clones only, not all of them. The sample has about 83,000 clones; more than 80% are singletons. Trimming pared 4 bases from V and 4 bases from J, leaving 2 bases between. The germline CDR1 and CDR2 sequences are MDHEN and SYDVKM. The CDR3 is 11 amino acids. The chain combines TRBV28 with TRBJ1-5; D remains unclear. The receptor comes from an adult with an advanced solid tumor such as melanoma, head and neck, liver or kidney cancer. This material consisted of CD4+ or CD8+ T cells sorted from blood, taken in a trial of the OX40 agonist ivuxolimab. CDR3 residues: CASSYNQPQHF. For the CDR3, the DNA is TGTGCCAGCAGTTATAATCAGCCCCAGCATTTT. Complete variable domain (other parts from reference TRBV28 and TRBJ1-5): DVKVTQSSRYLVKRTGEKVFLECVQDMDHENMFWYRQDPGLGLRLIYFSYDVKMKEKGDIPEGYSVSREKKERFSLILESASTNQTSMYLCASSYNQPQHFGDGTRLSIL.